Following are 32 T cell receptor beta chains from one sample sequenced in a study of CD8 T cells in ankylosing spondylitis. TCRdb reprocessed the 5' RACE reads via MiXCR and lists one record per CDR3 protein. The sample lists more than 150,000 distinct CDR3 sequences, 11% occurring once. The specimen sequenced was blood, either unsorted or a sorted T cell fraction (not recorded which). These receptors were taken from a male donor with ankylosing spondylitis or in good health (not recorded which).

This clonotype was counted ten times or more. The genes are TRBV24-1 and TRBJ2-1; D not certain. This CDR3 region has 15 residues. Germline-derived CDR1 and CDR2 are KGHDR and SFDVKD. V shed 3 bases and J shed 5 bases, with 13 bases lying between them. Here the CDR3 DNA reads TGTGCCACCAGTGATAGGCAAACAGACAACAATGAGCAGTTCTTC. Its translation: CATSDRQTDNNEQFF.

The chain links TRBV19 to TRBJ2-4; 8 bases map to TRBD1. Germline lookup yields CDR1 LNHDA and CDR2 SQIVND (reference sequence). V shed 5 bases, J shed 1 base, and the junction held 10 bases outside the gene matches. This CDR3 spans 17 amino acids. CDR3 sequence (DNA): TGTGCCAGTAGTGTCGCGCGTCGACAGGGGGCCAAAAACATTCAGTACTTC. This encodes CASSVARRQGAKNIQYF.

This clonotype was seen repeatedly, ten times or more. The gene calls are TRBV20-1 and TRBJ2-3, with 12 bases aligning to TRBD2. Trimming removed 6 bases from V and 1 base from J; junction bases left unmatched: 2. CDR1 is DFQATT and CDR2 is SNEGSKA in the germline V gene (reference sequence). The CDR3 loop spans 14 amino acids. Here the CDR3 reads CSAGLAGRTDTQYF. CDR3 nucleotide sequence: TGCAGTGCCGGACTAGCGGGACGCACAGATACGCAGTATTTT.

V gene TRBV28 combines with J gene TRBJ1-5; D uncertain. Deletions cut 4 bases from V and 3 bases from J, with 1 base between. Germline CDR1 MDHEN, CDR2 SYDVKM. The CDR3 sequence is 11 residues long. This chain's CDR3 is CASSYNQPQHF. In nucleotides, the CDR3 is TGTGCCAGCAGTTACAATCAGCCCCAGCATTTT.

This clonotype has a count of ten or more. V usage is TRBV5-1 and J usage is TRBJ2-3; D call uncertain. V gave up 0 bases and J gave up 0 bases, with 8 bases separating them. CDR3 size: 15 residues. Germline V CDR1 and CDR2: SGHRS, YFSETQ. The CDR3 nucleotides read TGCGCCAGCAGCTTGGAACAGAAGAGCACAGATACGCAGTATTTT. As protein: CASSLEQKSTDTQYF.

This rearrangement joins TRBV9 to TRBJ2-3; D is undetermined. Looked up from germline, CDR1 is SGDLS and CDR2 is YYNGEE. This CDR3 region has 12 residues. V was clipped by 0 bases and J by 6 bases, with 5 bases between them. The CDR3, as DNA: TGTGCCAGCAGCGTAGCCCCCGATACGCAGTATTTT. Translating it yields CASSVAPDTQYF.

This CDR3 reads CASSQGQGAISNQPQHF. In DNA, the CDR3 is TGTGCCAGCAGCCAGGGACAGGGGGCTATTAGCAATCAGCCCCAGCATTTT. J is TRBJ1-5 and V is TRBV3-1; 12 bases are shared with TRBD1. The J segment lost 0 bases and the V segment lost 3 bases, leaving 3 bases of the junction unmatched. The CDR3 totals 17 residues. CDR1 is LGHDT, CDR2 YNNKEL, per germline (reference sequence). Full variable domain (rest looked up from reference TRBV3-1 and TRBJ1-5): DTAVSQTPKYLVTQMGNDKSIKCEQNLGHDTMYWYKQDSKKFLKIMFSYNNKELIINETVPNRFSPKSPDKAHLNLHINSLELGDSAVYFCASSQGQGAISNQPQHFGDGTRLSIL.

This clonotype was observed at least ten times. The CDR3 reads CASRPRQGTGDTEAFF. In nucleotides, the CDR3 is TGCGCCAGCAGACCTAGACAGGGGACGGGGGACACTGAAGCTTTCTTT. The V and J genes are TRBV5-1 and TRBJ1-1; TRBD1 agrees at 8 bases. J was trimmed by 3 bases and V by 5 bases; bases with no gene match: 12. Germline assignment: CDR1 SGHRS and CDR2 YFSETQ. The CDR3 consists of 16 residues.

This clonotype has at least ten counts. The CDR3 DNA reads as TGCAGTGCGACAGGGGGACACACTGAAGCTTTCTTT. It translates to CSATGGHTEAFF. The chain employs TRBV20-1 and TRBJ1-1, with 9 bases that match TRBD1. Germline CDR1 and CDR2: DFQATT and SNEGSKA (reference sequence). CDR3 size: 12 residues. J lost 3 bases, V lost 6 bases, and 2 bases had no gene match.

Ten or more counts support this clonotype. This CDR3 reads CASSPLTDTDTQYF. CDR3 bases: TGTGCCAGCAGCCCTTTAACGGACACAGATACGCAGTATTTT. V is TRBV9 and J is TRBJ2-3; unclear D gene. V lost 4 bases to trimming and J lost 2 bases, with 11 bases between them. Per the germline V gene, CDR1 is SGDLS and CDR2 is YYNGEE. This CDR3 region has 14 residues. Using reference TRBV9 and TRBJ2-3 for the parts outside the CDR3, the full variable domain is DSGVTQTPKHLITATGQRVTLRCSPRSGDLSVYWYQQSLDQGLQFLIQYYNGEERAKGNILERFSAQQFPDLHSELNLSSLELGDSALYFCASSPLTDTDTQYFGPGTRLTVL.

This clonotype was seen many times. V gene TRBV5-1 combines with J gene TRBJ1-5; perhaps TRBD1 as D (5 bases). V dropped 3 bases and J dropped 6 bases, with 10 bases sitting between them. The CDR3 runs to 13 residues. From germline, CDR1 is SGHRS and CDR2 YFSETQ. The CDR3, as DNA: TGCGCCAGCAGCTCGACCCAGGGTCAGCCCCAGCATTTT. It is translated as CASSSTQGQPQHF.

The table lists this clonotype with a few counts. This rearrangement joins TRBV19 to TRBJ1-5; 7 nucleotides match TRBD1. The V gene end was trimmed by 5 bases and the J gene end by 0 bases; junction bases not matched to a gene: 13. The CDR3 runs 18 residues. Germline V lookup: CDR1 LNHDA, CDR2 SQIVND (reference sequence). CDR3 DNA sequence: TGTGCCAGTAGTGTTGACAGGGATTTAGGGACTAGCAATCAGCCCCAGCATTTT. The encoded protein is CASSVDRDLGTSNQPQHF.

The chain has TRBV6-5 and TRBJ2-5; possible D gene TRBD1, 6 bases. Trimming cost V 0 bases and J 4 bases, with 12 bases left between them. This CDR3 region has 15 residues. Germline lookup yields CDR1 MNHEY and CDR2 SVGAGI. The CDR3 DNA reads as TGTGCCAGCAGTTACTCTAACTTGGGGGCAGAGACCCAGTACTTC. Protein product: CASSYSNLGAETQYF.

There are many counts of this clonotype. The V and J genes are TRBV20-1 and TRBJ2-7; 10 bases fit TRBD2. Germline V CDR1 and CDR2: DFQATT, SNEGSKA (reference sequence). With V trimmed by 5 bases and J by 0 bases, 4 bases remained unmatched. The length of the CDR3 is 14 residues. In DNA, the CDR3 is TGCAGTGCTTTAGCGGGGGGTTACTCCTACGAGCAGTACTTC. Translating it yields CSALAGGYSYEQYF.

This clonotype was counted at least ten times. V and J are TRBV7-8 and TRBJ2-2; 10 bases fit TRBD1. The CDR3 extends over 16 amino acids. Losses at the gene ends were 0 bases for V and 6 bases for J; bases not matched to a gene: 4. The V gene's germline CDR1 is SGHVS and CDR2 FQNEAQ. The CDR3 nucleotides read TGTGCCAGCAGCTTAGCTCTGGACAGGGGGTCCGGGGAGCTGTTTTTT. This encodes CASSLALDRGSGELFF.

In this sample, this clonotype turned up many times. This chain joins TRBV7-8 and TRBJ2-7; D not resolved. This CDR3 region has 11 residues. V was cut by 11 bases and J by 3 bases, with 11 bases left in between. The germline V gene has CDR1 SGHVS and CDR2 FQNEAQ. The CDR3 coding sequence is TGTGCCTCCCTTGCAGACTACGAGCAGTACTTC. This translates into CASLADYEQYF.

This clonotype was counted only a few times. The gene calls are TRBV12-3 or TRBV12-4 and TRBJ2-5; tentatively, D is TRBD2 (5 bases). The CDR3 extends over 14 amino acids. The V end was cut by 5 bases, the J end by 3 bases, with 13 bases between. DNA of the CDR3: TGTGCCAGCAGTGCGGACTGGGGAGAAGAGACCCAGTACTTC. Protein product: CASSADWGEETQYF.

The table lists this clonotype with many counts. The chain links TRBV9 to TRBJ2-3, with a possible D match to TRBD2 (6 bases). The V gene lost 3 bases and the J gene lost 5 bases, with 19 bases spanning the gap. Germline V gene lookup returns CDR1 SGDLS and CDR2 YYNGEE. This CDR3 is built from 16 residues. CDR3 amino acids: CASSGRPGSVRDTQYF. Here the CDR3 DNA reads TGTGCCAGCAGCGGAAGGCCCGGGAGTGTCAGAGATACGCAGTATTTT.

This clonotype was found a few times. This chain connects TRBV7-2 to TRBJ2-3, with 9 bases fitting TRBD2. Germline V gene sequence: CDR1 SGHTA, CDR2 FQGNSA. V gave up 3 bases and J gave up 2 bases; unmatched junction bases: 3. There are 15 residues in the CDR3. The CDR3 region is CASSLLAGFTDTQYF. CDR3 nucleotides: TGTGCCAGCAGCTTGCTAGCGGGATTCACAGATACGCAGTATTTT.

For this clonotype: A read error may produce the germline difference seen at one junction end. The rearrangement uses TRBV7-2 and TRBJ1-3, with a tentative D call TRBD1 (5 bases). Germline CDR1 and CDR2: SGHTA and FQGNSA. The CDR3 length is 16 residues. CDR3 amino acids: CVSSLVGPSSGNTIYF. The CDR3 DNA is TGTGTCAGCAGCTTAGTGGGGCCGAGCTCTGGAAACACCATATATTTT. Drawing the rest from reference TRBV7-2 and TRBJ1-3, the complete variable domain is GAGVSQSPSNKVTEKGKDVELRCDPISGHTALYWYRQSLGQGLEFLIYFQGNSAPDKSGLPSDRFSAERTGGSVSTLTIQRTQQEDSAVYLCVSSLVGPSSGNTIYFGEGSWLTVV.

This clonotype was counted at least ten times. The chain uses TRBV10-1 and TRBJ2-3; no definite D call. The CDR3 is made up of 15 amino acids. Germline-derived CDR1 and CDR2 are WNHNN and SYGVQD (reference sequence). Trimming cost V 8 bases and J 4 bases, with 19 bases left between them. CDR3 DNA: TGCGCCAGCCCTGCCGTCGTCATTATAGCAGATACGCAGTATTTT. Protein: CASPAVVIIADTQYF.

This clonotype has a count of ten or more. This rearrangement joins TRBV6-2 or TRBV6-3 to TRBJ1-5; 10 nucleotides match TRBD1. This CDR3 comprises 16 residues. Germline V gives CDR1 MNHEY, CDR2 SVGEGT. V shed 5 bases, J shed 3 bases, and the junction held 7 bases outside the gene matches. The CDR3 protein is CASSHTGTGVNQPQHF. The CDR3 DNA is TGTGCCAGCAGTCATACCGGGACAGGGGTCAATCAGCCCCAGCATTTT.

This clonotype was detected ten times or more. The chain uses TRBV29-1 and TRBJ2-1, with TRBD1 matching 9 bases. This CDR3 region has 16 residues. The germline V gene has CDR1 SQVTM and CDR2 ANQGSEA. Trimming removed 0 bases from V and 0 bases from J; junction bases left unmatched: 3. CDR3 DNA sequence: TGCAGCGTTGAAGATGACAGGGGGAGCTCCTACAATGAGCAGTTCTTC. It translates to CSVEDDRGSSYNEQFF.

This clonotype showed up many times. The J gene is TRBJ2-1, the V gene TRBV10-3; D remains ambiguous. This CDR3 contains 13 residues. Trimming pared 8 bases from V and 3 bases from J, leaving 11 bases between. CDR1 ENHRY and CDR2 SYGVKD come from the germline V gene. CDR3 loop: CAILDPNYNEQFF. In nucleotides, the CDR3 is TGTGCCATCCTGGACCCTAACTACAATGAGCAGTTCTTC.

The chain combines TRBV7-2 with TRBJ2-1; D possibly uses TRBD1 or TRBD2 (5 bases each). This CDR3 is 15 amino acids long. V was clipped by 2 bases and J by 6 bases, with 14 bases between them. Germline CDR1 reads SGHTA; CDR2 reads FQGNSA. CDR3 coding DNA: TGTGCCAGCAGCTTATGGGACCCCACGAGCAATGAGCAGTTCTTC. Protein sequence: CASSLWDPTSNEQFF.

Ten or more counts support this clonotype. The gene calls are TRBV3-1 and TRBJ2-3, with 10 bases fitting TRBD2. With V trimmed by 0 bases and J by 2 bases, 2 bases remained unmatched. The V gene's germline CDR1 is LGHDT and CDR2 YNNKEL (reference sequence). The CDR3 totals 16 residues. CDR3 amino acids: CASSQESGGVTDTQYF. In DNA form, the CDR3 reads TGTGCCAGCAGCCAAGAGAGCGGGGGGGTCACAGATACGCAGTATTTT.

This clonotype occurred a few times. The chain joins TRBV13 to TRBJ2-5; maybe TRBD2 (5 bases). Germline-derived CDR1 and CDR2 are PRHDT and FYEKMQ (reference sequence). V was trimmed by 2 bases and J by 5 bases, leaving 12 bases between them. CDR3 size: 14 residues. The CDR3 DNA sequence: TGTGCCAGCAGCTTAAGAACGGAGCGGGAGACCCAGTACTTC. This sequence encodes CASSLRTERETQYF.

V gene TRBV12-3 or TRBV12-4 combines with J gene TRBJ2-1; D is unresolved. Trimming removed 4 bases from V and 6 bases from J, with 13 bases in between. This CDR3 is built from 14 residues. The CDR3 DNA is TGTGCCAGCAGTTCTGGGCTACGGGCCAATGAGCAGTTCTTC. This encodes CASSSGLRANEQFF.

This clonotype was found many times. The DNA of the CDR3 is TGTGCCAGCAGTTACCCCGGGACAGGTAGTGACAATCAGCCCCAGCATTTT. Its translation: CASSYPGTGSDNQPQHF. V usage is TRBV6-5 and J usage is TRBJ1-5, with 8 bases fitting TRBD1. After removal of 2 bases from V and 3 bases from J, the junction contained 9 bases not matched to a gene. CDR1 is MNHEY, CDR2 SVGAGI, per germline. CDR3 length equals 17 residues.

The chain carries TRBV29-1 and TRBJ2-7; a weak D match, TRBD2 (5 bases). Trimming shortened V by 4 bases and J by 1 base, and 11 bases separated the two germline ends. The CDR3 has 13 residues. The V gene's germline CDR1 is SQVTM and CDR2 ANQGSEA. CDR3 sequence reads: CSVVSTSSYEQYF. CDR3 coding DNA: TGCAGCGTTGTCTCTACTAGTTCCTACGAGCAGTACTTC.

The table lists this clonotype with a few counts. V is TRBV11-2 and J is TRBJ1-5; D ambiguous. Germline loops: CDR1 SGHAT, CDR2 FQNNGV. V was trimmed by 5 bases and J by 4 bases, leaving 6 bases between them. This CDR3 has 12 residues. In DNA, the CDR3 is TGTGCCAGCAGCCCCAATAATCAGCCCCAGCATTTT. It encodes CASSPNNQPQHF. The whole variable domain, filled in from reference TRBV11-2 and TRBJ1-5, reads EAGVAQSPRYKIIEKRQSVAFWCNPISGHATLYWYQQILGQGPKLLIQFQNNGVVDDSQLPKDRFSAERLKGVDSTLKIQPAKLEDSAVYLCASSPNNQPQHFGDGTRLSIL.

This clonotype was detected many times. The chain employs TRBV25-1 and TRBJ1-1; possible D gene TRBD1, 6 bases. The CDR3 runs to 14 residues. V lost 4 bases to trimming and J lost 2 bases, with 11 bases between them. Germline CDR1 is MGHDK and CDR2 is SYGVNS. Here the CDR3 DNA reads TGTGCCAGCAGTGGCGGGACATACAACACTGAAGCTTTCTTT. This codes for CASSGGTYNTEAFF.